The clone carrying this T cell receptor (beta chain) was seen a few times. Its antigen is still unknown. The sample originates from a study of blood T cells in healthy people across ages. Broader study findings: TCR beta diversity, measured per million T cells, fell in a roughly linear way with age.

Primers used in a second PCR of roughly 6 to 12 cycles were a sample-barcoded 5' primer and a J-beta primer mix. TCRdb called the 5' RACE reads again in MiXCR, with one record for every CDR3 protein. The sample lists roughly 730,000 distinct CDR3 sequences; roughly three fifths were seen once. The TCR comes from a man aged 40-49 years in good health. Specimen: blood.

The CDR3 region is CASSTGIGTGANVLTF. In DNA, the CDR3 is TGTGCCAGCAGCACAGGGATCGGTACTGGGGCCAACGTCCTGACTTTC. The chain couples TRBV7-2 to TRBJ2-6, with D possibly being TRBD1 (6 bases). CDR3 length: 16 amino acids. Germline lookup yields CDR1 SGHTA and CDR2 FQGNSA. Trimming cost V 5 bases and J 2 bases, with 13 bases left between them.